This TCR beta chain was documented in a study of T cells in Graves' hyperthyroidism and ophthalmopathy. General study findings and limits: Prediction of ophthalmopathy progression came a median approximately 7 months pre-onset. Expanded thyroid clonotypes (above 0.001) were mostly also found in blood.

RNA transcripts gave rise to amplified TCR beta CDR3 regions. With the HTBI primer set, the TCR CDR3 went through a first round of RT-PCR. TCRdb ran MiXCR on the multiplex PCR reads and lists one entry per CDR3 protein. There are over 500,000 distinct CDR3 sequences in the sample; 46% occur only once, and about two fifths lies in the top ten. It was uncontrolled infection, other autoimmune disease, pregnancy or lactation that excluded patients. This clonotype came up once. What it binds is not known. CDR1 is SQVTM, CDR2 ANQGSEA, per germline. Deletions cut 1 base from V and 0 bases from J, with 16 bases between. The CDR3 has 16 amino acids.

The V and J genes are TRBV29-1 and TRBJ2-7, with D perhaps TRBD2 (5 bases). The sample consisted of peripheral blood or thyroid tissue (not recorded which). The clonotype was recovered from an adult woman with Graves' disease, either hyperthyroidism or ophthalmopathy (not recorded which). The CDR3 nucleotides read TGCAGCGTTGAAGGGGGTGCAGAGGGAACCTCCTACGAGCAGTACTTC. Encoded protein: CSVEGGAEGTSYEQYF.